A selection of T cell receptor beta chains follows, all from one sample in a study of cytomegalovirus exposure and HLA in healthy donors. Produced via immunoSEQ multiplex PCR; TCRdb's table is partial and in-frame only. The profile shows some 140,000 clones, 86% of them singletons. What was sequenced was PBMCs. The source of these receptors is a human donor in good health. Each CDR3 is given with its conserved first and last residue. A D gene is named only where the DNA matches it firmly. Some rows mark clone size as missing; the rest say once, few, many or name a class of expanded clone.

j_call,clone_size,v_call,d_call,cdr3_aa,cdr3_nt
TRBJ1-4,.,TRBV29-1,.,CSVTGRANEKLFF,TGCAGCGTCACAGGGAGGGCTAATGAAAAACTGTTTTTT
TRBJ2-7,.,TRBV4-3,.,CASSQGGTPSYEQYF,TGCGCCAGCAGCCAAGGAGGGACACCTTCCTACGAGCAGTACTTC
TRBJ2-7,.,TRBV27,.,CASRGGQGHREQYF,TGTGCCAGCCGGGGGGGACAGGGCCACCGCGAGCAGTACTTC
TRBJ1-3,.,TRBV27,.,CASSLSPGSPYDTIYF,TGTGCCAGCAGTTTGAGCCCAGGCTCGCCTTACGACACCATATATTTT
TRBJ2-7,.,TRBV15,.,CATSREGDSYEQYF,TGTGCCACCAGCAGAGAGGGCGACTCCTACGAGCAGTACTTC
TRBJ1-5,.,TRBV2,TRBD1,CASSGTFDRVDQPQHF,TGTGCCAGCAGTGGCACCTTCGACAGGGTGGATCAGCCCCAGCATTTT
TRBJ1-5,.,TRBV6-1,.,CASSVVLGTSHQPQHF,TGTGCCAGCAGTGTCGTTTTAGGGACTAGTCATCAGCCCCAGCATTTT
TRBJ1-1,.,TRBV19,.,CASTRDYGTEAFF,TGTGCCAGTACCCGGGACTATGGGACTGAAGCTTTCTTT
TRBJ2-2,once,TRBV5-1,TRBD1,CASAPGQLNTGELFF,TGCGCCAGCGCCCCGGGACAGCTGAACACCGGGGAGCTGTTTTTT
TRBJ2-1,.,TRBV7-2,.,CASSLAGLEQFF,TGTGCCAGCAGCTTAGCGGGGCTCGAGCAGTTCTTC
TRBJ2-7,.,TRBV4-1,TRBD2,CASSQVVGAGALYEQYF,TGCGCCAGCAGCCAAGTAGTTGGAGCGGGAGCCCTCTACGAGCAGTACTTC
TRBJ1-2,.,TRBV2,TRBD1,CASSEEGGQNYGYTF,TGTGCCAGCAGTGAAGAGGGGGGACAGAACTATGGCTACACCTTC
TRBJ1-1,.,TRBV12-5,TRBD1,CASGLALSGTEENTEAFF,TGTGCTAGTGGTTTGGCCTTGTCCGGGACAGAAGAGAACACTGAAGCTTTCTTT
TRBJ1-4,.,TRBV5-4,TRBD1,CASSPHAGTGDQKLFF,TGTGCCAGCAGCCCACACGCCGGGACAGGGGATCAAAAACTGTTTTTT
TRBJ2-3,.,TRBV5-1,.,CASSLDWTPLSDTQYF,TGCGCCAGCAGCTTGGACTGGACTCCCTTGTCAGATACGCAGTATTTT
TRBJ2-1,.,TRBV5-1,.,CASSLEVGLGFMIEQFF,TGCGCCAGCAGCTTGGAGGTGGGGCTTGGATTTATGATTGAGCAGTTCTTC
TRBJ1-5,once,TRBV27,TRBD1,CASRLQGNQPQHF,TGTGCCAGCAGATTACAGGGGAATCAGCCCCAGCATTTT
TRBJ2-6,.,TRBV4-2,TRBD2,CASSGSGRTGANVLTF,TGTGCCAGCAGCGGGAGCGGGAGAACTGGGGCCAACGTCCTGACTTTC
TRBJ2-1,once,TRBV6-1,.,CASSEQTPYNEQFF,TGTGCCAGCAGTGAACAGACACCCTACAATGAGCAGTTCTTC
TRBJ1-5,.,TRBV27,TRBD1,CASSPGQDNQPQHF,TGTGCCAGCAGCCCGGGACAGGACAATCAGCCCCAGCATTTT
TRBJ2-1,many,TRBV7-3,TRBD2,CASSLGLVYEQFF,TGTGCCAGCAGCTTAGGACTAGTGTATGAGCAGTTCTTC
TRBJ2-1,.,TRBV4-1,TRBD1,CASSGTVGVNEQFF,TGCGCCAGCAGCGGGACAGTAGGAGTTAATGAGCAGTTCTTC
TRBJ1-2,.,TRBV6-5,TRBD1,CASSPGTGYGYTF,TGTGCCAGCAGTCCGGGGACAGGGTATGGCTACACCTTC
TRBJ1-6,.,TRBV5-6,.,CASSLYQAGSPLHF,TGTGCCAGCAGCTTGTATCAGGCAGGGTCACCCCTCCACTTT
TRBJ1-1,.,TRBV28,TRBD1,CASSYRQGGSTEAFF,TGTGCCAGCAGTTATCGACAGGGGGGGAGCACTGAAGCTTTCTTT
TRBJ2-2,.,TRBV21-1,.,CASSKAESRTGELFF,TGTGCCAGCAGCAAAGCGGAGAGTAGGACCGGGGAGCTGTTTTTT
TRBJ1-1,.,TRBV11-2,.,CASSTLALNTEAFF,TGTGCCAGCAGCACCTTGGCCCTTAACACTGAAGCTTTCTTT
TRBJ2-7,.,TRBV5-4,TRBD2,CASSGWGGGYEQYF,TGTGCCAGCAGCGGCTGGGGCGGGGGATACGAGCAGTACTTC
TRBJ1-1,.,TRBV27,TRBD1,CASSLYRGGSTEAFF,TGTGCCAGCAGCCTCTACAGGGGAGGCTCGACTGAAGCTTTCTTT
TRBJ2-1,.,TRBV5-4,TRBD2,CASSSMTSGHSSYNEQFF,TGTGCCAGCAGCTCCATGACTAGCGGGCATAGCTCCTACAATGAGCAGTTCTTC
TRBJ2-1,.,TRBV7-7,TRBD1,CASSPRTGTGAYNEQFF,TGTGCTAGCAGCCCAAGAACCGGGACAGGGGCCTACAATGAGCAGTTCTTC
TRBJ2-1,.,TRBV7-3,TRBD1,CASSLRQGSGNEQFF,TGTGCCAGCAGCTTAAGACAGGGAAGTGGCAATGAGCAGTTCTTC
TRBJ2-3,.,TRBV11-3,.,CASSQVGGPTDTQYF,TGTGCCAGCAGCCAGGTCGGGGGACCCACAGATACGCAGTATTTT
TRBJ1-2,.,TRBV4-1,.,CASSQETGNYGYTF,TGCGCCAGCAGCCAAGAAACAGGGAACTATGGCTACACCTTC
TRBJ2-7,.,TRBV10-3,.,CAIRKTTYEQYF,TGTGCCATCAGGAAGACTACCTACGAGCAGTACTTC
TRBJ2-2,.,TRBV28,TRBD2,CASRPSGRAYVGELFF,TGTGCCAGCAGACCGAGCGGGAGGGCCTATGTCGGGGAGCTGTTTTTT
TRBJ2-7,.,TRBV7-2,.,CASSPITGPYEQYF,TGTGCCAGCAGCCCAATTACAGGGCCCTACGAGCAGTACTTC
TRBJ2-5,.,TRBV6-1,.,CASSEARAAGETQYF,TGTGCCAGCAGTGAAGCCCGTGCGGCCGGGGAGACCCAGTACTTC
TRBJ1-1,.,TRBV29-1,TRBD1,CSVQGSSEAFF,TGCAGCGTACAGGGGAGCTCTGAAGCTTTCTTT
TRBJ2-2,.,TRBV18,TRBD1,CASSPDRGRTGELFF,TGTGCCAGCTCGCCCGACAGGGGGCGGACCGGGGAGCTGTTTTTT
TRBJ2-1,.,TRBV6-6,TRBD2,CASRRGGVNNEQFF,TGTGCCAGCAGGCGTGGGGGGGTCAACAATGAGCAGTTCTTC
TRBJ1-2,.,TRBV19,.,CASSIGSQGNYGYTF,TGTGCCAGTAGTATAGGGTCACAGGGTAACTATGGCTACACCTTC
TRBJ2-7,once,TRBV7-2,TRBD2,CASSLAGGAGEQYF,TGTGCCAGCAGCTTAGCCGGGGGGGCGGGCGAGCAGTACTTC